The source of this TCR beta chain is a study of beta chain features in type 1 diabetes. CDR1 is LGHNA, CDR2 YSLEER, per germline. Trimming shortened V by 1 base and J by 7 bases, and 16 bases separated the two germline ends. The CDR3 sequence is 15 residues long. Expressed TCRB transcripts were sequenced because the entire RNA isolate underwent reverse transcription. Data came from immunoSEQ multiplex PCR; TCRdb stores just in-frame clones and leaves some out. The table includes fewer than 400,000 clones, 6.5% to 10% detected once. Study observations and caveats: TCRB rearrangement may or may not be influenced by HLA type; here this remained unresolved. Cells with high TCR expression could be over-represented when cDNA is sequenced.

Concerning this clone: Antigen specificity is unknown.

Every sorted population was more than 95% pure. The receptor was derived from a woman between 18 and 29 years old in good health. Sample: central memory CD4+ T cells from blood. The V and J genes are TRBV4-3 and TRBJ2-5, with a tentative D call TRBD2 (6 bases). CDR3 bases: TGCGCCAGCAGCCAAGGACTAGGGGTAGGCGGGACCCAGTACTTC. This gives the protein CASSQGLGVGGTQYF.